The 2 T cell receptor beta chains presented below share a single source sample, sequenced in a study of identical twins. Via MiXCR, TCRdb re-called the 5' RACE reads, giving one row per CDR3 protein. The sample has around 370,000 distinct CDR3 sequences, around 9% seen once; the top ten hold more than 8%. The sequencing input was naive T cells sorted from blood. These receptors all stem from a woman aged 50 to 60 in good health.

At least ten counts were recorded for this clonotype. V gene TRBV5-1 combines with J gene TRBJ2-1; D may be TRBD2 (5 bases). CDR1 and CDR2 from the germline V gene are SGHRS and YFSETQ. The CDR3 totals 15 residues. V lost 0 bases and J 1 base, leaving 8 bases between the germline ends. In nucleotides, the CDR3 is TGCGCCAGCAGCTTGGATCAGCGGTCCTACAATGAGCAGTTCTTC. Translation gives CASSLDQRSYNEQFF.

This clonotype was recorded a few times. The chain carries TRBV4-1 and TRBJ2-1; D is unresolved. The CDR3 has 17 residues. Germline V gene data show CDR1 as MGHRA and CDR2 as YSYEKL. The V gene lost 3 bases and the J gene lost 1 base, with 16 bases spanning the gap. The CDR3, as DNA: TGCGCCAGCAGCCACGCGCCCGCCGGGCTATCCTACAATGAGCAGTTCTTC. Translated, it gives CASSHAPAGLSYNEQFF.